This note documents a single TCR beta chain sequence. Under the authors' procedure: Researchers report that nucleated cell counts were estimated from reference gene primer amplification. Libraries were prepared by immunoSEQ multiplex PCR; TCRdb keeps only in-frame clonotypes and omits some of them. Clone size and V and J calls were adopted from that table, with D and trimming inferred from the DNA. The sample holds 35,000 to 50,000 clones, just over 90% seen once. This entry is derived from a study of blood T cell repertoires in COVID-19. The germline CDR1 and CDR2 sequences are SGHVS and FQNEAQ. The CDR3 covers 15 residues. V shed 3 bases and J shed 7 bases, with 13 bases lying between them.

This rearrangement joins TRBV7-8 to TRBJ2-6; D is possibly TRBD2 (6 bases). This receptor was taken from a man aged 50 to 59 with active COVID-19. Sequenced material: peripheral blood. In DNA, the CDR3 is TGTGCCAGCAGCTTGGAGGGGATCGCTGCCAACGTCCTGACTTTC. Translating gives CASSLEGIAANVLTF.